Here is one T cell receptor (beta chain) with its context. Its ends do not fully match the called genes, so a read error is possible. The data are from a study of cytomegalovirus exposure and HLA in healthy donors. Sequencing was performed with immunoSEQ multiplex PCR; in TCRdb, only in-frame clones are kept and a portion is missing. The profile covers about 180,000 clones, with roughly 89% appearing a single time and roughly 1.5% taken by the ten largest. Germline V CDR1 and CDR2: KGHSH, LQKENI. The CDR3 spans 16 residues. The source material was PBMCs. The gene calls are TRBV18 and TRBJ2-3; 9 bases match TRBD2. This receptor was identified in a woman younger than 45 in good health and CMV-seronegative. CDR3 bases: TGTGCCAGCTCGCCACCCGGCGGGGGGGGCACAGATACGCAGTATTTT. It codes for CASSPPGGGGTDTQYF.